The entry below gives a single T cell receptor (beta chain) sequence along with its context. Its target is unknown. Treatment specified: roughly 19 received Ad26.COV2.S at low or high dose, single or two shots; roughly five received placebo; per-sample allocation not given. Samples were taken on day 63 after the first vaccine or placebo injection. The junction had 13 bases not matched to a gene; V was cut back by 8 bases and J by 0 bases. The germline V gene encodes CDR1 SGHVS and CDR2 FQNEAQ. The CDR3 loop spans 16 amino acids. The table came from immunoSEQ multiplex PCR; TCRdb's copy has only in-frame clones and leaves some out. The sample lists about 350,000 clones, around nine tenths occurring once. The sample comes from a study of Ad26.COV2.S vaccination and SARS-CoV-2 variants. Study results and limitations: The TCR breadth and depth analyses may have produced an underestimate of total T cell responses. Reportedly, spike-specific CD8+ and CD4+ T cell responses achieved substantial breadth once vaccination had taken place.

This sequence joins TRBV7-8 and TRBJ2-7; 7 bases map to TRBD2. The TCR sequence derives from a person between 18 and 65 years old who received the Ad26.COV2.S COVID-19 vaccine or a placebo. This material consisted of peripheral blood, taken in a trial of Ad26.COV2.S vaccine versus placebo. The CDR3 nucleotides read TGTGCCAGCGGAAGAGGCCTAGCGGAGAGCTCCTACGAGCAGTACTTC. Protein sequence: CASGRGLAESSYEQYF.